The present T cell receptor (beta chain) was sequenced within a study of T-cell memory formation after mild COVID-19. Study-level information: Clustering of TCRs was largely donor specific.

The germline V gene has CDR1 KGHDR and CDR2 SFDVKD. The V gene end was trimmed by 4 bases and the J gene end by 8 bases; junction bases not matched to a gene: 9. CDR3 length: 17 residues. General observations from the study: Contracting clones, day 15 to 85, had balanced CD4/CD8, and later expanders favored CD4+. In second-wave clones peaking day 37, SARS-CoV-2 specificity remained unconfirmed. The main location of contracting CD4+ clones was CM and EM, and that of contracting CD8+ clones was EMRA.

This clonotype has a handful of counts. No antigen is known for it. One entry per CDR3 protein results from TCRdb running MiXCR on the 5' RACE reads. The data hold some 150,000 distinct CDR3 sequences, with almost 25% observed a single time. This clonotype was obtained from an adult woman who had mild COVID-19 (a few samples of this study predate the infection). Cell type and time point are not known. Sequencing was done on a sample of PBMCs or a T cell subset sorted from them (not recorded which). This chain uses TRBV24-1 with TRBJ2-1; 14 bases are shared with TRBD2. The CDR3 bases are TGTGCCACCAGTGACTCCCGTTTGGGACTAGCGGGAGATGAGCAGTTCTTC. Its protein product is CATSDSRLGLAGDEQFF.